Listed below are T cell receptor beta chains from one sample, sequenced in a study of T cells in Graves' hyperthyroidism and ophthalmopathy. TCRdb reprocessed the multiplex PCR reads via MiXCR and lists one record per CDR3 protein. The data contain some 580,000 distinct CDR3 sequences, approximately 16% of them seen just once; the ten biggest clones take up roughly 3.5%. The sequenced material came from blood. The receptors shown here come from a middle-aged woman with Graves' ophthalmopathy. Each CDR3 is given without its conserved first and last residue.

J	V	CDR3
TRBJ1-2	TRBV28	ASSTLAPRDRGYGYT
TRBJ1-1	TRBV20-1	SASDAGGNTEAF
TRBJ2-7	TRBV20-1	SASHPTVSSYEQY
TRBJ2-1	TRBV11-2	ASSPTTGGREQF
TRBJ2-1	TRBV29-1	SSRTELYNEQF
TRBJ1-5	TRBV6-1	ASVGPDSNQPQH
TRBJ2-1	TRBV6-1	ASADGNEQF
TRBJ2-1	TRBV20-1	SARGGGGSGSLNEQF
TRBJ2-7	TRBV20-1	SGAGGAYEQY
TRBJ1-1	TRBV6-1	ASGQNMNTEAF
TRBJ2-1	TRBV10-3	AIRDSNNEQF
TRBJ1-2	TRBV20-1	SAYNRDKDNGYT
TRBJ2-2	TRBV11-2	ASSLMKGLATGELF